The 4 T cell receptor beta chains listed next were all sequenced from one sample in a study of T-cell reconstitution after alpha-beta-depleted transplantation in children. Preparation of the TCRbeta library used unique molecular identifiers. TCRdb used MiXCR to reprocess the PCR reads, holding one entry per CDR3 protein. Of 200,000 to 250,000 distinct CDR3 sequences in the sample, around 7% are singletons; the top ten hold approximately 5.7%. The source material was PBMCs, sampled before TCRalphabeta/CD19-depleted stem cell transplant. Source of these receptors: a boy aged 2 to 9 with acute lymphoblastic leukemia, due to receive a stem cell transplant.

The rearrangement joins TRBV7-9 to TRBJ2-5; TRBD1 aligns across 10 bases. The CDR3 totals 15 residues. The germline CDR1 and CDR2 sequences are SEHNR and FQNEAQ (reference sequence). Trimming took 5 bases from V and 5 from J; bases not matched to a gene: 8. The chain's CDR3 is CASSLRQGARETQYF. CDR3 sequence (DNA): TGTGCCAGCAGCCTTCGACAGGGGGCGAGGGAGACCCAGTACTTC. The variable domain in full, completed from reference TRBV7-9 and TRBJ2-5, reads DTGVSQNPRHKITKRGQNVTFRCDPISEHNRLYWYRQTLGQGPEFLTYFQNEAQLEKSRLLSDRFSAERPKGSFSTLEIQRTEQGDSAMYLCASSLRQGARETQYFGPGTRLLVL.

There are many counts of this clonotype. The V and J genes are TRBV28 and TRBJ2-1; the match to TRBD1 covers 7 bases. Losses at the gene ends were 3 bases for V and 4 bases for J; bases not matched to a gene: 6. The CDR3 is 15 residues long. Germline V gene lookup returns CDR1 MDHEN and CDR2 SYDVKM. The CDR3, as DNA: TGTGCCAGCAGTTTGTCGACAGGGAGTTACAATGAGCAGTTCTTC. The encoded protein is CASSLSTGSYNEQFF.

This clonotype was observed at least ten times. This rearrangement joins TRBV6-2 or TRBV6-3 to TRBJ2-4, with 7 bases fitting TRBD2. The germline gives CDR1 MNHEY, CDR2 SVGEGT. V shed 7 bases and J 2 bases; nucleotides not matched to a gene: 11. The CDR3 has 16 amino acids. The CDR3 is CASIDESGDSKNIQYF. The CDR3 coding sequence is TGTGCCAGCATCGACGAAAGCGGGGACTCCAAAAACATTCAGTACTTC.

The table lists this clonotype with many counts. This rearrangement joins TRBV5-1 to TRBJ2-7; 7 positions agree with TRBD1. This CDR3 is built from 12 residues. Losses at the gene ends were 4 bases for V and 6 bases for J; bases not matched to a gene: 4. Per germline, CDR1 SGHRS and CDR2 YFSETQ. As DNA, the CDR3 is TGCGCCAGCAGCACCGACAGGGTCGAGCAGTACTTC. It specifies CASSTDRVEQYF.